A single sample gave rise to the 5 T cell receptor beta chains below, sequenced in a study of T cells in Graves' hyperthyroidism and ophthalmopathy. Amplification of TCR beta CDR3 regions used RNA as the template. During a first-round RT-PCR of the TCR CDR3, the HTBI primer set was used. TCRdb used MiXCR to reprocess the multiplex PCR reads, holding one entry per CDR3 protein. The data contain 500,000 to 650,000 distinct CDR3 sequences, less than 20% of them singletons. The sample was blood. The receptors were gathered from a man aged 40-55 years with Graves' ophthalmopathy.

The rearrangement uses TRBV11-2 and TRBJ2-7, with 14 bases matching TRBD2. V was pared by 8 bases and J by 6 bases, with 18 bases of the junction left unmatched. The CDR3 is 18 residues long. Germline-derived CDR1 and CDR2 are SGHAT and FQNNGV. The CDR3 region is CASGYPPTGTSGSPEQYF. CDR3 DNA: TGTGCCAGCGGATACCCCCCTACCGGGACTAGCGGGAGCCCCGAGCAGTACTTC.

The CDR3 spells CASSSLAGPWNEQFF. For the CDR3, the DNA is TGTGCCAGCAGTTCACTAGCGGGACCTTGGAATGAGCAGTTCTTC. This chain connects TRBV12-3 or TRBV12-4 to TRBJ2-1; TRBD2 agrees at 10 bases. The V and J ends lost 4 bases and 7 bases, in that order; junction bases with no gene match: 7. The length of the CDR3 is 15 residues.

CDR3 protein: CASTKDKFPYGYTF. The CDR3 nucleotides are TGTGCCAGCACTAAGGACAAGTTCCCTTATGGCTACACCTTC. This chain links TRBV6-4 with TRBJ1-2; a weak D match, TRBD1 (5 bases). Germline lookup yields CDR1 MRHNA and CDR2 SNTAGT. This CDR3 has 14 residues. Deletions cut 7 bases from V and 5 bases from J, with 17 bases between.

The rearrangement joins TRBV27 to TRBJ2-7; the match to TRBD1 covers 7 bases. Germline V CDR1 and CDR2: MNHEY, SMNVEV (reference sequence). J was trimmed by 3 bases and V by 6 bases; bases with no gene match: 8. The CDR3 has 14 amino acids. The CDR3, as DNA: TGTGCCAGCAGCTCCCCGGGACAGTTCTACGAGCAGTACTTC. Its translation: CASSSPGQFYEQYF.

V and J are TRBV5-1 and TRBJ2-6; D may be TRBD1 (5 bases). V dropped 0 bases and J dropped 2 bases, with 12 bases sitting between them. This CDR3 has 17 amino acids. Germline V CDR1 and CDR2: SGHRS, YFSETQ. CDR3 region: CASSLELTVPGANVLTF. The CDR3 DNA reads as TGCGCCAGCAGCTTGGAGTTGACAGTTCCTGGGGCCAACGTCCTGACTTTC.